A selection of T cell receptor beta chains follows, all from one sample in a study of T cell repertoires in cytomegalovirus infection. TCRdb re-derived calls from the reads in MiXCR, one entry per CDR3 protein. The sample shows about 530,000 distinct CDR3 sequences, about 25% of them seen only once. Input material: PBMCs. These receptors originate from a human donor in good health (CMV status not recorded). Some clones in this sample may be carry-over from other donors' samples. CDR3s include the opening cysteine and the closing phenylalanine or tryptophan. The D gene is left open where the match is weak. The listing skips clone size in some rows; elsewhere it reads once, few, many or a size class.

clone size	J gene	D gene	V gene	CDR3 protein	CDR3 DNA
-	TRBJ1-1	TRBD1	TRBV29-1	CSVLGQGTQAEAFF	TGCAGCGTTCTCGGACAGGGGACTCAGGCTGAAGCTTTCTTT
-	TRBJ2-5	-	TRBV29-1	CSVEEETQYF	TGCAGCGTTGAAGAAGAGACCCAGTACTTC
-	TRBJ2-7	TRBD1	TRBV6-1	CASRHRGDSSYEQYF	TGTGCCAGCAGACACAGGGGGGATTCCTCCTACGAGCAGTACTTC
few	TRBJ1-2	-	TRBV2	CASSRHGYTF	TGTGCCAGCAGCCGTCATGGCTACACCTTC
-	TRBJ2-2	TRBD2	TRBV6-2/TRBV6-3	CASSYSEGLAGVVGELFF	TGTGCCAGCAGTTACTCAGAAGGTCTAGCGGGAGTGGTCGGGGAGCTGTTTTTT
few	TRBJ1-1	TRBD1	TRBV7-6	CASGTDLNTEAFF	TGTGCCAGCGGGACAGATTTGAACACTGAAGCTTTCTTT
few	TRBJ1-5	-	TRBV28	CASRSLRWLGNQPQHF	TGTGCCAGCAGATCCCTCCGGTGGTTAGGCAATCAGCCCCAGCATTTT
-	TRBJ2-3	-	TRBV7-3	CASSPMGTEPTDTQYF	TGTGCCAGCAGCCCAATGGGTACAGAACCCACAGATACGCAGTATTTT
few	TRBJ1-3	-	TRBV18	CASSPNPQGPQENTIYF	TGTGCCAGCTCACCAAATCCCCAAGGACCCCAGGAAAACACCATATATTTT
few	TRBJ2-1	TRBD2	TRBV7-2	CASRPRLAEVEQFF	TGTGCCAGCAGACCCCGACTAGCGGAGGTCGAGCAGTTCTTC
many	TRBJ1-2	TRBD1	TRBV7-2	CASSASAGDRAF	TGTGCCAGCAGCGCTAGTGCCGGGGACAGAGCCTTC
-	TRBJ2-2	TRBD2	TRBV18	CASSPPNLAGATGELFF	TGTGCCAGCTCACCACCGAATTTAGCGGGAGCTACCGGGGAGCTGTTTTTT
few	TRBJ1-2	TRBD1	TRBV27	CASSLSQGASYGYTF	TGTGCCAGCAGTTTAAGCCAGGGGGCGAGCTATGGCTACACCTTC
-	TRBJ2-2	TRBD1	TRBV2	CASSVPGQGSTGELFF	TGTGCCAGCAGCGTACCGGGACAGGGCAGTACCGGGGAGCTGTTTTTT
-	TRBJ2-3	-	TRBV6-6	CASSYPTSTDTQYF	TGTGCCAGCAGTTACCCGACTAGCACAGATACGCAGTATTTT
many	TRBJ2-1	TRBD2	TRBV7-6	CASSIRLAGVVLSYNEQFF	TGTGCCAGCAGCATCCGACTAGCGGGAGTGGTGCTCTCCTACAATGAGCAGTTCTTC
many	TRBJ1-2	-	TRBV7-2	CASSLNSDYGYTF	TGTGCCAGCAGCTTAAACAGTGACTATGGCTACACCTTC
-	TRBJ2-1	-	TRBV6-8	CASSWRVGSEQFF	TGTGCCAGCAGTTGGCGGGTGGGCTCCGAGCAGTTCTTC
-	TRBJ1-5	-	TRBV20-1	CSALKGPSNQPQHF	TGCAGTGCTCTTAAGGGACCGAGCAATCAGCCCCAGCATTTT
-	TRBJ1-6	-	TRBV10-3	CAISESKFDSPLHF	TGTGCCATCAGTGAGTCGAAGTTTGATTCACCCCTCCACTTT
-	TRBJ2-7	-	TRBV7-5	CISVPEAPPGGYYEQYF	-
-	TRBJ1-5	TRBD1	TRBV28	CASSPRTGRPQHF	TGTGCCAGCAGCCCCAGGACAGGGCGGCCCCAGCATTTT
few	TRBJ2-1	TRBD2	TRBV2	CASSVHLAGQEQFF	TGTGCCAGCAGTGTCCATCTAGCGGGACAGGAGCAGTTCTTC
many	TRBJ2-1	-	TRBV7-2	CASSSSSGFVGNEQFF	TGTGCCAGCAGCTCCTCTTCCGGCTTTGTGGGGAATGAGCAGTTCTTC
-	TRBJ2-5	TRBD2	TRBV7-2	CASGTIGETQYF	TGTGCCAGTGGGACTATCGGCGAGACCCAGTACTTC
many	TRBJ2-6	TRBD1	TRBV20-1	CSARYRDRAEGSGANVLTF	TGCAGTGCTAGATACCGGGACAGGGCCGAGGGGTCTGGGGCCAACGTCCTGACTTTC
once	TRBJ2-5	-	TRBV7-3	CASSSAGLEGETQYF	TGTGCCAGCAGCTCGGCGGGACTGGAGGGAGAGACCCAGTACTTC
few	TRBJ1-2	-	TRBV28	CASSLWGRRGYTF	TGTGCCAGCAGTTTATGGGGGCGGCGAGGCTACACCTTC
few	TRBJ2-5	-	TRBV15	CATSQSGVGGETQYF	TGTGCCACCAGCCAGAGTGGGGTTGGTGGGGAGACCCAGTACTTC
many	TRBJ2-7	TRBD2	TRBV7-2	CASSPGGTSGSYEQYF	TGTGCCAGCAGCCCGGGGGGGACTAGCGGCTCCTACGAGCAGTACTTC
once	TRBJ2-5	TRBD2	TRBV11-3	CASSSGGVPGAQYF	TGTGCCAGCAGCTCCGGGGGGGTCCCGGGGGCCCAGTACTTC
few	TRBJ2-3	TRBD1	TRBV6-1	CASRQGAIRTDTQYF	TGTGCCAGCAGACAGGGGGCCATTCGCACAGATACGCAGTATTTT
-	TRBJ1-2	-	TRBV7-2	CASSLAATPHYTF	TGTGCCAGCAGCTTAGCGGCGACACCCCATTACACCTTC
-	TRBJ1-5	-	TRBV27	CASSLRGHGDQPQHF	TGTGCCAGCAGTTTACGTGGGCATGGGGATCAGCCCCAGCATTTT
many	TRBJ2-5	TRBD2	TRBV27	CASSPGLAGETQYF	TGTGCCAGCAGCCCGGGACTAGCGGGAGAGACCCAGTACTTC
-	TRBJ1-4	TRBD1	TRBV29-1	CSVAGQGNEKLFF	TGCAGCGTAGCGGGACAGGGAAATGAAAAACTGTTTTTT
few	TRBJ2-5	-	TRBV6-2/TRBV6-3	CASSYSISAPTGYHETQYF	TGTGCCAGCAGTTACTCGATATCGGCTCCGACAGGATATCACGAGACCCAGTACTTC
few	TRBJ2-1	-	TRBV24-1	CATSAFGTRYNEQFF	TGTGCCACCAGTGCTTTTGGGACCCGCTACAATGAGCAGTTCTTC
few	TRBJ2-3	TRBD2	TRBV20-1	CSARPGLVGTDTQYF	TGCAGTGCTAGACCCGGACTAGTCGGCACAGATACGCAGTATTTT
many	TRBJ2-3	-	TRBV7-9	CASSVGDSSTDTQYF	TGTGCCAGCAGCGTAGGAGACTCTAGCACAGATACGCAGTATTTT
many	TRBJ2-1	-	TRBV7-2	CASSPSGQSHNEQFF	TGTGCCAGCAGCCCTAGCGGACAGAGCCACAATGAGCAGTTCTTC
-	TRBJ2-6	-	TRBV11-2	CASSSPARANVLTF	TGTGCCAGCAGCTCACCGGCGAGAGCCAACGTCCTGACTTTC
few	TRBJ2-3	-	TRBV12-3/TRBV12-4	CASKNQGPLAASTDTQYF	TGTGCCAGCAAAAATCAGGGGCCCCTAGCTGCTAGCACAGATACGCAGTATTTT
many	TRBJ2-3	-	TRBV7-3	CASSPQEGDTQYF	TGTGCCAGCAGCCCACAAGAGGGAGATACGCAGTATTTT
-	TRBJ2-1	TRBD1	TRBV6-5	CASSYEQGLNNEQFF	TGTGCCAGCAGTTACGAACAGGGGTTGAACAATGAGCAGTTCTTC
-	TRBJ2-3	-	TRBV29-1	CSGGSGTSTDTQYF	TGCAGCGGCGGTTCGGGTACTAGCACAGATACGCAGTATTTT
-	TRBJ1-4	-	TRBV20-1	CSSGTNEKLFF	TGCAGTAGCGGAACTAATGAAAAACTGTTTTTT
few	TRBJ1-1	-	TRBV6-2/TRBV6-3	CASSHSVRSAVNTEAFF	TGTGCCAGCAGTCATAGCGTCCGATCCGCTGTGAACACTGAAGCTTTCTTT